One and the same sample provided the 21 T cell receptor beta chains below, sequenced in a study of Graves' ophthalmopathy and Graves' hyperthyroidism. The TCR beta CDR3 regions underwent amplification from RNA transcripts. Investigators did first-round RT-PCR with HTBI primers, then second-round multiplex PCR. TCRdb redid the calling of the multiplex PCR reads with MiXCR, one entry per CDR3 protein. This table holds 500,000 to 700,000 distinct CDR3 sequences, 20% to 25% found once. Material for sequencing was peripheral blood. These receptors all come from a woman under 30 with stable Graves' hyperthyroidism. Some clones in this sample may be carry-over from other donors' samples.

This clonotype was observed a handful of times. The J gene is TRBJ2-3, the V gene TRBV28; D is unclear. This CDR3 contains 12 residues. CDR1 is MDHEN, CDR2 SYDVKM, per germline. The V gene lost 4 bases and the J gene lost 6 bases, with 8 bases spanning the gap. The CDR3 DNA reads TGTGCCAGCAGTTCCGACCACGATACGCAGTATTTT. This gives the protein CASSSDHDTQYF.

In this sample, this clonotype turned up many times. The J gene is TRBJ1-1, the V gene TRBV7-2, with TRBD1 matching 8 bases. The germline gives CDR1 SGHTA, CDR2 FQGNSA. This CDR3 is 15 amino acids long. The V and J ends lost 5 bases and 3 bases, in that order; junction bases with no gene match: 8. The CDR3 sequence is CASSESAGGYTEAFF. DNA for the CDR3: TGTGCCAGCAGCGAAAGCGCAGGGGGCTACACTGAAGCTTTCTTT.

This clonotype has ten or more counts. This sequence joins TRBV20-1 and TRBJ1-6; a weak D match, TRBD1 (6 bases). Trimming pared 5 bases from V and 11 bases from J, leaving 16 bases between. Germline V lookup: CDR1 DFQATT, CDR2 SNEGSKA (reference sequence). The CDR3 loop spans 13 amino acids. For the CDR3, the DNA is TGCAGTGCTCAGGGGATCTCAAACGCACCCCTCCACTTT. Its protein is CSAQGISNAPLHF.

There are many counts of this clonotype. The germline gene is not matched at one end of the junction; a read error may be the cause. The gene calls are TRBV6-1 and TRBJ1-5; TRBD1 matches at 7 bases. CDR1 is MNHNS, CDR2 SASEGT, per germline. This CDR3 spans 13 amino acids. CDR3 residues: CASSEAGGQPQHF. The CDR3 DNA reads as TGTGCCAGCAGCGAAGCAGGGGGGCAGCCCCAGCATTTT.

This chain uses TRBV7-2 with TRBJ2-7, with D possibly being TRBD1 (6 bases). The CDR3 totals 14 residues. CDR1 is SGHTA and CDR2 is FQGNSA in the germline V gene. V was pared by 2 bases and J by 6 bases, with 14 bases between. The CDR3 sequence is CASSLTGQGLEQYF. CDR3 in DNA: TGTGCCAGCAGCTTAACAGGTCAGGGGCTCGAGCAGTACTTC.

The chain combines TRBV29-1 with TRBJ2-7, with 8 bases fitting TRBD1. Germline values: CDR1 SQVTM, CDR2 ANQGSEA. CDR3 length: 16 amino acids. J lost 1 base, V lost 0 bases, and 8 bases had no gene match. As DNA, the CDR3 is TGCAGCGTTGAAGATTTATGGGACAGGTTATCCTACGAGCAGTACTTC. Its protein is CSVEDLWDRLSYEQYF.

This clonotype was observed many times. This CDR3 reads CASSLAYGYTF. The CDR3 nucleotides are TGTGCCAGCAGTTTGGCCTATGGCTACACCTTC. This chain links TRBV12-3 or TRBV12-4 with TRBJ1-2; D is unresolved. V lost 3 bases, J lost 4 bases, and 3 bases lay in between. The CDR3 totals 11 residues.

The sample holds many counts of this clonotype. Germline is not matched at one junction end, which may reflect a read error. The chain employs TRBV11-2 and TRBJ2-4, with 7 bases that match TRBD1. The germline V gene has CDR1 SGHAT and CDR2 FQNNGV. CDR3 size: 17 residues. CDR3 nucleotide sequence: TGTGCCAGCAGCCATTGGGGTCAGGACAGGATCGAAAACATTCAGTACTTT. Its translation is CASSHWGQDRIENIQYF. Full variable domain (missing parts from reference TRBV11-2 and TRBJ2-4): EAGVAQSPRYKIIEKRQSVAFWCNPISGHATLYWYQQILGQGPKLLIQFQNNGVVDDSQLPKDRFSAERLKGVDSTLKIQPAKLEDSAVYLCASSHWGQDRIENIQYFGAGTRLSVL.

This clonotype was recorded at least ten times. The CDR3 sequence is CASTLQALDTEAFF. DNA of the CDR3: TGTGCCAGCACCTTACAGGCATTGGACACTGAAGCTTTCTTT. This sequence joins TRBV12-3 or TRBV12-4 and TRBJ1-1, with D possibly being TRBD1 (5 bases). This CDR3 is built from 14 residues. V lost 7 bases, J lost 3 bases, and 15 bases lay in between.

This clonotype has ten or more counts. The gene calls are TRBV10-3 and TRBJ1-1; no definite D call. V dropped 7 bases and J dropped 4 bases, with 13 bases sitting between them. The CDR3 is 13 amino acids. The germline V gene encodes CDR1 ENHRY and CDR2 SYGVKD. The CDR3 loop reads CAIKTSGVTEAFF. CDR3 nucleotide sequence: TGTGCCATCAAAACCTCTGGGGTCACTGAAGCTTTCTTT.

Regarding this clonotype: Possible read error: a much larger clone is one base away. The rearrangement joins TRBV27 to TRBJ2-7; D remains unclear. Germline V CDR1 and CDR2: MNHEY, SMNVEV (reference sequence). The CDR3 runs to 15 residues. CDR3: CASSSPARQLYEQCF. DNA for the CDR3: TGTGCCAGCAGTTCTCCAGCTCGGCAACTCTACGAGCAGTGCTTC.

J is TRBJ1-2 and V is TRBV12-3 or TRBV12-4; D unresolved. V lost 1 base, J lost 5 bases, and 11 bases lay in between. There are 14 residues in the CDR3. As DNA, the CDR3 is TGTGCCAGCAGTTTAGGGCGGGAAACGTATGGCTACACCTTC. Its translation: CASSLGRETYGYTF.

This clonotype came up many times. The chain is built from TRBV19 and TRBJ1-2, with D tentatively TRBD1 (6 bases). V lost 5 bases and J lost 4, with 14 bases in between. This CDR3 has 14 residues. The germline V gene has CDR1 LNHDA and CDR2 SQIVND (reference sequence). The DNA for the CDR3 is TGTGCCAGTAGTTCGTACCGGGACACCTATGGCTACACCTTC. Protein sequence: CASSSYRDTYGYTF.

This clonotype was counted ten times or more. The rearrangement uses TRBV12-3 or TRBV12-4 and TRBJ1-5; perhaps TRBD1 as D (5 bases). The CDR3 is 14 residues long. Trimming took off 2 bases at V and 9 bases at J, with 14 bases between the two ends. CDR3 in amino acids: CASSLSGVGGPQHF. The CDR3 DNA reads as TGTGCCAGCAGTTTATCGGGGGTCGGAGGGCCCCAGCATTTT.

This clonotype was counted many times. The rearrangement links TRBV12-3 or TRBV12-4 to TRBJ2-2, with TRBD2 matching over 12 bases. The length of the CDR3 is 15 residues. The V segment lost 5 bases and the J segment 4 bases; nucleotides outside the gene matches: 2. The CDR3 DNA sequence: TGTGCCAGCAGTACTAGCGGGGGGCCCACCGGGGAGCTGTTTTTT. Protein: CASSTSGGPTGELFF.

This clonotype has at least ten counts. This chain uses TRBV29-1 with TRBJ1-2, with TRBD1 as a possible D gene (6 bases). The CDR3 sequence is 12 residues long. Germline CDR1 and CDR2: SQVTM and ANQGSEA. Trimming left V 2 bases short and J 8 bases short, with 12 bases between. The CDR3 DNA is TGCAGCGTTGAAATCAGGGGAGGCGGCTACACCTTC. This gives the protein CSVEIRGGGYTF.

This clonotype occurred a few times. The V call is TRBV6-5, the J call TRBJ1-1; TRBD1 is a possible D gene (5 bases). V was pared by 5 bases and J by 11 bases, with 12 bases between. This CDR3 region has 11 residues. Germline CDR1 and CDR2: MNHEY and SVGAGI. As DNA, the CDR3 is TGTGCCAGCAGTAACGGGGGGAGGGCTTTCTTT. It yields the protein CASSNGGRAFF.

The table lists this clonotype with many counts. This chain uses TRBV2 with TRBJ1-2; 8 bases are shared with TRBD1. V was clipped by 2 bases and J by 6 bases; unmatched bases: 11. The CDR3 is 16 amino acids. CDR1 is SNHLY and CDR2 is FYNNEI in the germline V gene. CDR3 loop: CASSERLESGGDGYTF. CDR3 in DNA: TGTGCCAGCAGTGAAAGGTTGGAGTCAGGGGGCGATGGCTACACCTTC. Full variable domain (outside the CDR3, taken from reference TRBV2 and TRBJ1-2): EPEVTQTPSHQVTQMGQEVILRCVPISNHLYFYWYRQILGQKVEFLVSFYNNEISEKSEIFDDQFSVERPDGSNFTLKIRSTKLEDSAMYFCASSERLESGGDGYTFGSGTRLTVV.

V gene TRBV15 combines with J gene TRBJ1-2, with 8 nucleotides matching TRBD1. Trimming at V came to 5 bases and at J to 5 bases, leaving 7 bases not matched to a gene. The CDR3 has 14 amino acids. CDR1 LNHNV and CDR2 YYDKDF come from the germline V gene (reference sequence). The CDR3 DNA follows: TGTGCCACCAGCCTAGCCGGGACAGGTTATGGCTACACCTTC. This gives the protein CATSLAGTGYGYTF. Full variable domain (missing parts from reference TRBV15 and TRBJ1-2): DAMVIQNPRYQVTQFGKPVTLSCSQTLNHNVMYWYQQKSSQAPKLLFHYYDKDFNNEADTPDNFQSRRPNTSFCFLDIRSPGLGDTAMYLCATSLAGTGYGYTFGSGTRLTVV.

The J gene is TRBJ1-3, the V gene TRBV18, with D unclear. In germline, CDR1 is KGHSH, CDR2 LQKENI. V was clipped by 2 bases and J by 4 bases, with 9 bases between them. The CDR3 consists of 14 residues. This CDR3 is CASSPNGRGNTIYF. CDR3 DNA sequence: TGTGCCAGCTCACCAAACGGACGGGGAAACACCATATATTTT.

There are many counts of this clonotype. The V gene is TRBV7-3, the J gene TRBJ1-1; D gene ambiguous. Trimming took off 0 bases at V and 3 bases at J, with 8 bases between the two ends. The CDR3 runs 14 residues. Germline lookup yields CDR1 SGHTA and CDR2 FQGTGA. CDR3 amino acids: CASSLTPEHTEAFF. DNA for the CDR3: TGTGCCAGCAGCTTAACCCCAGAACACACTGAAGCTTTCTTT.